One sample yielded the 29 T cell receptor beta chains listed below, sequenced in a study of T cells in Graves' hyperthyroidism and ophthalmopathy. Regions amplified from RNA transcripts were the TCR beta CDR3 regions. Carried out on the TCR CDR3, a first-round RT-PCR used the HTBI primer set. TCRdb recomputed calls from the multiplex PCR reads with MiXCR, one row per CDR3 protein. Here the sample spans about 300,000 distinct CDR3 sequences, about 25% being singletons. Source material: blood. The receptors originated from a man aged 40-49 years with Graves' hyperthyroidism that later progressed to Graves' ophthalmopathy.

The rearrangement joins TRBV28 to TRBJ2-7, with a possible D match to TRBD1 (6 bases). CDR1 MDHEN and CDR2 SYDVKM come from the germline V gene. The ends were cut back, 2 bases at V and 0 bases at J, with 11 bases in the middle. This CDR3 region has 15 residues. This CDR3 is CASSLGQTHSYEQYF. As DNA, the CDR3 is TGTGCCAGCAGTTTAGGACAGACTCACTCCTACGAGCAGTACTTC.

This clonotype was found many times. This chain links TRBV28 with TRBJ2-7; 16 bases align to TRBD2. Looked up from germline, CDR1 is MDHEN and CDR2 is SYDVKM. The CDR3 is made up of 18 amino acids. V trimming: 2 bases; J trimming: 3 bases; junction bases outside the gene matches: 7. CDR3 sequence reads: CASSLPGLAGGTNYEQYF. The CDR3 DNA sequence: TGTGCCAGCAGTTTACCGGGACTAGCGGGAGGGACAAACTACGAGCAGTACTTC.

This clonotype was found many times. V gene TRBV12-3 or TRBV12-4 combines with J gene TRBJ2-2, with D perhaps matching TRBD1 (6 bases). The CDR3 length is 15 residues. Trimming removed 3 bases at V and 6 bases at J, with 14 bases between. In DNA form, the CDR3 reads TGTGCCAGCAGTTTCATGGGGGCAGAGGCCGGGGAGCTGTTTTTT. This gives the protein CASSFMGAEAGELFF.

The chain recombines TRBV12-3 or TRBV12-4 with TRBJ1-1, with D perhaps TRBD1 (6 bases). V shed 9 bases and J shed 1 base, with 12 bases lying between them. The CDR3 is 13 residues long. The CDR3 protein is CASSGESNTEAFF. In nucleotides, the CDR3 is TGTGCCAGTTCAGGGGAGTCGAACACTGAAGCTTTCTTT.

The chain links TRBV20-1 to TRBJ2-7; 10 nucleotides match TRBD2. This CDR3 has 14 residues. V trimming: 3 bases; J trimming: 1 base; junction bases outside the gene matches: 3. Germline CDR1 DFQATT, CDR2 SNEGSKA (reference sequence). In DNA form, the CDR3 reads TGCAGTGCTAGGGGACTAGCGAAGTCCTACGAGCAGTACTTC. Encoded protein: CSARGLAKSYEQYF.

The sample holds one count of this clonotype. The chain uses TRBV7-2 and TRBJ2-7, with 7 bases aligning to TRBD1. This CDR3 spans 14 amino acids. With 6 bases clipped from V and 5 bases from J, the junction kept 10 bases outside the gene matches. Germline lookup yields CDR1 SGHTA and CDR2 FQGNSA. This CDR3 is CASRPLGTDNEQYF. The CDR3 nucleotides are TGTGCCAGCAGACCCCTCGGGACAGATAACGAGCAGTACTTC.

This clonotype was counted at least ten times. V usage is TRBV20-1 and J usage is TRBJ2-7, with 9 bases aligning to TRBD2. This CDR3 comprises 15 residues. Germline V gene sequence: CDR1 DFQATT, CDR2 SNEGSKA (reference sequence). The ends lost 0 bases at V and 3 bases at J; junction bases unmatched: 6. CDR3 DNA sequence: TGCAGTGCTAGAGATTCGCGGGAGGGCCTCTACGAGCAGTACTTC. Protein: CSARDSREGLYEQYF.

The rearrangement links TRBV6-2 or TRBV6-3 to TRBJ2-2; a possible D gene is TRBD1 (6 bases). V lost 7 bases to trimming and J lost 5 bases, with 17 bases between them. Per germline, CDR1 MNHEY and CDR2 SVGEGT. CDR3 size: 15 residues. CDR3 DNA sequence: TGTGCCAGCACAAAACAGGGTCTTTTGACCGGGGAGCTGTTTTTT. This codes for CASTKQGLLTGELFF.

In this sample, this clonotype turned up many times. The rearrangement links TRBV13 to TRBJ2-5; D possibly corresponds to TRBD2 (6 bases). The CDR3 contains 16 residues. Germline V gene data show CDR1 as PRHDT and CDR2 as FYEKMQ (reference sequence). The V end was cut by 5 bases, the J end by 2 bases, with 18 bases between. CDR3 DNA: TGTGCCAGCAGCCCTTCTAGCGCCAGGGATCAAGAGACCCAGTACTTC. Protein sequence: CASSPSSARDQETQYF.

Ten or more counts support this clonotype. The chain links TRBV28 to TRBJ2-3; D is perhaps TRBD2 (6 bases). CDR1 and CDR2 from the germline V gene are MDHEN and SYDVKM. With 6 bases removed from V and 4 bases from J, the gap between germline ends came to 11 bases. This CDR3 is 13 amino acids long. In nucleotides, the CDR3 is TGTGCCAGCAGCCCGGACTATCCAGATACGCAGTATTTT. Amino acid sequence: CASSPDYPDTQYF.

This clonotype was seen a handful of times. At one of its ends the junction is not consistent with the germline gene, which may arise from a read error. The J gene is TRBJ2-7, the V gene TRBV12-3 or TRBV12-4; TRBD2 agrees at 8 bases. The CDR3 covers 16 residues. The CDR3 sequence is CASSPPRSSGSYEQYF. CDR3 DNA: TGTGCCAGCAGCCCTCCCAGGAGCAGCGGGAGTTACGAACAGTACTTC.

This clonotype was counted at least ten times. V is TRBV12-3 or TRBV12-4 and J is TRBJ1-5; D might be TRBD1 (5 bases). V was shortened by 6 bases and J by 4 bases, with 10 bases between the two germline ends. CDR3 length: 13 amino acids. This CDR3 reads CASSLGANQPQHF. The CDR3 nucleotides are TGTGCCAGCAGCCTCGGGGCGAATCAGCCCCAGCATTTT.

This clonotype has ten or more counts. V usage is TRBV6-2 or TRBV6-3 and J usage is TRBJ2-5; D is ambiguous. The CDR3 has 14 residues. Trimming stripped 6 bases from V and 1 base from J, with 12 bases between. CDR1 MNHEY and CDR2 SVGEGT come from the germline V gene. Written as DNA, the CDR3 is TGTGCCAGCAGCAGTGGGTACCTCCAAGAGACCCAGTACTTC. Translation gives CASSSGYLQETQYF.

This clonotype was observed many times. This chain joins TRBV6-1 and TRBJ1-5; 10 positions agree with TRBD1. This CDR3 has 17 residues. Looked up from germline, CDR1 is MNHNS and CDR2 is SASEGT. Trimming took 7 bases from V and 0 from J; bases not matched to a gene: 9. CDR3 residues: CASTGTGVVYSNQPQHF. The CDR3 nucleotides are TGTGCCAGCACAGGGACAGGGGTAGTTTATAGCAATCAGCCCCAGCATTTT.

There are many counts of this clonotype. The chain carries TRBV2 and TRBJ1-1; 7 nucleotides line up with TRBD1. Germline assignment: CDR1 SNHLY and CDR2 FYNNEI. This CDR3 spans 12 amino acids. With V trimmed by 6 bases and J by 4 bases, 2 bases remained unmatched. This chain's CDR3 is CASRTGATEAFF. The CDR3 region has the DNA TGTGCCAGCAGAACAGGGGCCACTGAAGCTTTCTTT.

V usage is TRBV6-2 or TRBV6-3 and J usage is TRBJ1-1; D remains ambiguous. Germline V gene data show CDR1 as MNHEY and CDR2 as SVGEGT. V was pared by 7 bases and J by 6 bases, with 12 bases between. The CDR3 sequence is 12 residues long. The CDR3 region is CASTGLAPEAFF. CDR3 in DNA: TGTGCCAGCACCGGCCTCGCTCCTGAAGCTTTCTTT.

This clonotype was picked up a small number of times. The rearrangement uses TRBV27 and TRBJ2-5; D call uncertain. The CDR3 consists of 14 residues. Trimming took 5 bases from V and 1 from J, leaving 11 bases between them. From germline, CDR1 is MNHEY and CDR2 SMNVEV (reference sequence). CDR3 bases: TGTGCCAGCAGTCAGATGGGGATCCAAGAGACCCAGTACTTC. Translated, it gives CASSQMGIQETQYF.

This clonotype was detected ten times or more. The gene calls are TRBV11-2 and TRBJ1-5; 7 bases map to TRBD1. The CDR3 length is 17 residues. Germline V CDR1 and CDR2: SGHAT, FQNNGV. V trimming: 1 base; J trimming: 0 bases; junction bases outside the gene matches: 6. The CDR3 protein is CASSLGEGGFSNQPQHF. DNA for the CDR3: TGTGCCAGCAGCTTAGGGGAAGGGGGCTTTAGCAATCAGCCCCAGCATTTT.

Many counts were recorded for this clonotype. The gene calls are TRBV27 and TRBJ2-7; D tentatively fits TRBD1 or TRBD2 (5 bases each). Germline CDR1 MNHEY, CDR2 SMNVEV (reference sequence). Trimming left V 6 bases short and J 5 bases short, with 14 bases between. The CDR3 runs to 13 residues. CDR3 protein: CASRFSGSHEQYF. The CDR3 DNA follows: TGTGCCAGCAGGTTTTCAGGGAGCCACGAGCAGTACTTC.

This clonotype appeared many times. V and J are TRBV12-3 or TRBV12-4 and TRBJ2-7; tentatively, D is TRBD1 (7 bases). The V and J ends lost 5 bases and 0 bases respectively, with 23 bases between them. The CDR3 extends over 18 amino acids. The CDR3 region is CASSPTGRGTDNSYEQYF. The DNA of the CDR3 is TGTGCCAGCAGTCCAACCGGACGGGGGACAGACAACTCCTACGAGCAGTACTTC.

The chain joins TRBV6-1 to TRBJ1-1, with 12 bases aligning to TRBD1. The junction had 8 bases not matched to a gene; V was cut back by 2 bases and J by 4 bases. Germline CDR1 MNHNS, CDR2 SASEGT. The CDR3 runs 17 residues. The CDR3 spells CASSERDRGQEGTEAFF. In DNA form, the CDR3 reads TGTGCCAGCAGTGAAAGGGACAGGGGGCAAGAGGGCACTGAAGCTTTCTTT.

The rearrangement uses TRBV6-2 or TRBV6-3 and TRBJ2-7; unclear D gene. The CDR3 is 13 residues long. Trimming stripped 2 bases from V and 3 bases from J, with 8 bases between. Germline values: CDR1 MNHEY, CDR2 SVGEGT. For the CDR3, the DNA is TGTGCCAGCAGTTACGACGGGTACTACGAGCAGTACTTC. This codes for CASSYDGYYEQYF.

This clonotype was detected many times. The chain recombines TRBV20-1 with TRBJ1-2, with D unresolved. Per the germline V gene, CDR1 is DFQATT and CDR2 is SNEGSKA (reference sequence). Trimming left V 5 bases short and J 8 bases short, with 18 bases between. The CDR3 has 13 residues. CDR3 bases: TGCAGTGCTGGAACGGACCTACCTGGGGGCTACACCTTC. Translation: CSAGTDLPGGYTF.

This clonotype has ten or more counts. The rearrangement joins TRBV12-3 or TRBV12-4 to TRBJ1-4; unclear D gene. Between the trimmed V and J ends, which lost 3 bases and 9 bases, there was a span of 17 bases. The CDR3 loop spans 15 amino acids. CDR3 sequence (DNA): TGTGCCAGCAGTTTCGAGAGGCCTGGCCTCCAAAAACTGTTTTTT. It specifies CASSFERPGLQKLFF.

In its sample, this clonotype was seen many times. Given a much more abundant clone one base away, this may be a read error. V usage is TRBV7-6 and J usage is TRBJ2-7; D is possibly TRBD2 (5 bases). Germline V lookup: CDR1 SGHVS, CDR2 FNYEAQ. This CDR3 contains 13 residues. The V end was cut by 1 base, the J end by 3 bases, with 7 bases between. CDR3 loop: CASSLDGNYEQYF. CDR3 in DNA: TGTGCCAGCAGCTTAGACGGGAACTACGAGCAGTACTTC.

This clonotype came up many times. The gene calls are TRBV7-9 and TRBJ2-2; the D is unclear. This CDR3 contains 14 residues. V was shortened by 5 bases and J by 5 bases, with 12 bases between the two germline ends. Germline V gene sequence: CDR1 SEHNR, CDR2 FQNEAQ (reference sequence). DNA for the CDR3: TGTGCCAGCAGCCTCGAAAGTCGGACCGGGGAGCTGTTTTTT. This translates into CASSLESRTGELFF.

This clonotype has ten or more counts. J is TRBJ1-5 and V is TRBV2; 8 bases map to TRBD1. After removal of 5 bases from V and 3 bases from J, the junction contained 3 bases not matched to a gene. CDR3 size: 14 residues. Germline loops: CDR1 SNHLY, CDR2 FYNNEI. CDR3: CASSWTGLNQPQHF. CDR3 nucleotides: TGTGCCAGCAGTTGGACAGGGCTCAATCAGCCCCAGCATTTT.

Many counts were recorded for this clonotype. This chain links TRBV9 with TRBJ1-2, with D maybe TRBD1 (6 bases). The CDR3 contains 19 residues. Trimming removed 4 bases from V and 0 bases from J, with 25 bases in between. Germline V gene lookup returns CDR1 SGDLS and CDR2 YYNGEE. The CDR3 DNA sequence: TGTGCCAGCAGCACGTCGCAGGGGCTCAATATACTTACTAACTATGGCTACACCTTC. It translates to CASSTSQGLNILTNYGYTF.

The CDR3 loop reads CASRPSGVIEQYF. The CDR3 bases are TGTGCCAGCAGACCAAGTGGGGTGATCGAGCAGTACTTC. The V and J genes are TRBV6-2 or TRBV6-3 and TRBJ2-7; no reliable D call. Germline CDR1 and CDR2: MNHEY and SVGEGT. The CDR3 extends over 13 amino acids. Trimming took 6 bases from V and 6 from J, leaving 15 bases between them.